The 27 T cell receptor beta chains reported below all come from one sample, sequenced in a study of PD-1 blockade in classical Hodgkin lymphoma (dated by TCRdb to 2018 to 2021). This specimen's time point label, interpreted: cycle 1 day 1 (C1D1), immediately before nivolumab initiation. All trial patients had relapsed after autologous stem cell transplantation, with cohorts A, B and C differing in prior brentuximab vedotin exposure. The method behind the library was the immunoSEQ multiplex PCR assay. As stored in TCRdb, this immuneACCESS dataset retains in-frame rearrangements with V and J assigned. A fraction of the clones does not appear; measured against another copy, unresolved V genes explain less than half of the discrepancy, and the remainder lacks a known reason. In this sample the table shows over 10,000 clones, about 82% of which occur a single time. The ten top clones hold about 24% of the sample.

Sequences were derived from peripheral blood mononuclear cells (PBMCs), sampled at baseline. Receptors were obtained from a human donor with classical Hodgkin lymphoma.

V is TRBV19 and J is TRBJ2-5; 11 bases are shared with TRBD1. The germline gives CDR1 LNHDA, CDR2 SQIVND (reference sequence). This CDR3 has 15 residues. V trimming: 5 bases; J trimming: 5 bases; junction bases outside the gene matches: 7. In DNA, the CDR3 is TGTGCCAGTAGTCCCCAGGGGACAGGGGGGGAGACCCAGTACTTC. It is translated as CASSPQGTGGETQYF.

This clone was detected only a few times. The rearrangement links TRBV11-2 to TRBJ1-6; perhaps TRBD1 as D (6 bases). The CDR3 totals 13 residues. Deletions cut 5 bases from V and 10 bases from J, with 12 bases between. Per germline, CDR1 SGHAT and CDR2 FQNNGV. The CDR3, as DNA: TGTGCCAGCAGCCTTTACAGGGAATCACCCCTCCACTTT. Encoded protein: CASSLYRESPLHF. The complete variable domain, with remaining parts taken from reference TRBV11-2 and TRBJ1-6, reads EAGVAQSPRYKIIEKRQSVAFWCNPISGHATLYWYQQILGQGPKLLIQFQNNGVVDDSQLPKDRFSAERLKGVDSTLKIQPAKLEDSAVYLCASSLYRESPLHFGNGTRLTVT.

This clone appeared once. The V and J genes are TRBV6-5 and TRBJ1-5, with 9 bases lining up with TRBD1. The CDR3 spans 14 residues. V trimming: 6 bases; J trimming: 6 bases; junction bases outside the gene matches: 6. Germline V gives CDR1 MNHEY, CDR2 SVGAGI. CDR3 coding DNA: TGTGCCAGCAGATCACAGGGGGCAGGTCAGCCCCAGCATTTT. Translation gives CASRSQGAGQPQHF.

The chain links TRBV7-6 to TRBJ1-1; D is ambiguous. Germline V gives CDR1 SGHVS, CDR2 FNYEAQ. V was clipped by 0 bases and J by 0 bases, with 11 bases between them. The CDR3 is made up of 16 amino acids. In DNA form, the CDR3 reads TGTGCCAGCAGCTTAGCGCATTCCGCCTTGAACACTGAAGCTTTCTTT. It encodes CASSLAHSALNTEAFF.

This rearrangement joins TRBV11-3 to TRBJ2-2; 14 bases map to TRBD2. Trimming at V came to 5 bases and at J to 1 base, leaving 6 bases not matched to a gene. Germline assignment: CDR1 SGHNT and CDR2 YENEEA. This CDR3 is built from 18 residues. This CDR3 is CASSPGTSGGRNTGELFF. CDR3 nucleotides: TGTGCCAGCAGCCCGGGGACTAGCGGGGGAAGGAACACCGGGGAGCTGTTTTTT.

This clone has just one count. The chain recombines TRBV11-2 with TRBJ2-7, with D unclear. V dropped 1 base and J dropped 2 bases, with 9 bases sitting between them. The length of the CDR3 is 14 residues. Germline CDR1 reads SGHAT; CDR2 reads FQNNGV. Here the CDR3 DNA reads TGTGCCAGCAGCTTAGTGCCGGGTACCTACGAGCAGTACTTC. It codes for CASSLVPGTYEQYF. Complete variable domain (other parts from reference TRBV11-2 and TRBJ2-7): EAGVAQSPRYKIIEKRQSVAFWCNPISGHATLYWYQQILGQGPKLLIQFQNNGVVDDSQLPKDRFSAERLKGVDSTLKIQPAKLEDSAVYLCASSLVPGTYEQYFGPGTRLTVT.

This clone was seen a single time. The chain links TRBV18 to TRBJ2-7; D remains ambiguous. Trimming pared 2 bases from V and 1 base from J, leaving 9 bases between. The CDR3 has 14 residues. In germline, CDR1 is KGHSH, CDR2 LQKENI. The DNA of the CDR3 is TGTGCCAGCTCACCAGTTGATAAATCCTACGAGCAGTACTTC. Translating gives CASSPVDKSYEQYF. The whole variable domain, filled in from reference TRBV18 and TRBJ2-7, reads NAGVMQNPRHLVRRRGQEARLRCSPMKGHSHVYWYRQLPEEGLKFMVYLQKENIIDESGMPKERFSAEFPKEGPSILRIQQVVRGDSAAYFCASSPVDKSYEQYFGPGTRLTVT.

The rearrangement links TRBV19 to TRBJ2-3; 7 positions agree with TRBD2. Losses at the gene ends were 1 base for V and 1 base for J; bases not matched to a gene: 5. The CDR3 loop spans 16 amino acids. Germline values: CDR1 LNHDA, CDR2 SQIVND (reference sequence). For the CDR3, the DNA is TGTGCCAGTAGTATAGGTTGGGGAGGGGGCACAGATACGCAGTATTTT. Translating gives CASSIGWGGGTDTQYF.

The DNA of the CDR3 is TGTGCCAGCTCACCACTAGGAGTGGACCTGAAAGAGACCCAGTACTTC. It is translated as CASSPLGVDLKETQYF. The chain is built from TRBV18 and TRBJ2-5; D remains ambiguous. CDR1 KGHSH and CDR2 LQKENI come from the germline V gene. CDR3 length: 16 residues. The V and J ends lost 1 base and 3 bases respectively, with 15 bases between them.

The chain combines TRBV2 with TRBJ2-5; D call uncertain. This CDR3 contains 14 residues. V was pared by 6 bases and J by 0 bases, with 11 bases between. The germline CDR1 and CDR2 sequences are SNHLY and FYNNEI. The CDR3 loop reads CASRSSVYQETQYF. As DNA, the CDR3 is TGTGCCAGCAGATCTTCAGTGTACCAAGAGACCCAGTACTTC.

The chain is built from TRBV7-2 and TRBJ2-7; tentatively, D is TRBD1 (5 bases). Germline lookup yields CDR1 SGHTA and CDR2 FQGNSA. With 5 bases removed from V and 2 bases from J, the gap between germline ends came to 7 bases. There are 12 residues in the CDR3. CDR3 sequence reads: CASSPGTYEQYF. Here the CDR3 DNA reads TGTGCCAGCAGCCCAGGGACCTACGAGCAGTACTTC.

This clone came up once. The V call is TRBV6-5, the J call TRBJ2-5; 11 bases match TRBD2. CDR1 is MNHEY and CDR2 is SVGAGI in the germline V gene. V gave up 4 bases and J gave up 4 bases; unmatched junction bases: 8. CDR3 length equals 16 residues. The DNA of the CDR3 is TGTGCCAGCAGTTGGGCTAGCGGGGGGAGGGGAGAGACCCAGTACTTC. Translated, it gives CASSWASGGRGETQYF.

This chain uses TRBV7-2 with TRBJ2-3; TRBD2 agrees at 8 bases. Trimming cost V 1 base and J 6 bases; bases outside gene matches: 9. This CDR3 spans 16 amino acids. Germline lookup yields CDR1 SGHTA and CDR2 FQGNSA. CDR3 loop: CASSLVRLAGFDTQYF. The CDR3 DNA sequence: TGTGCCAGCAGCTTAGTACGGCTAGCGGGCTTTGATACGCAGTATTTT.

V is TRBV9 and J is TRBJ1-3; 8 bases match TRBD1. The CDR3 runs 16 residues. After removal of 1 base from V and 4 bases from J, the junction contained 7 bases not matched to a gene. Germline lookup yields CDR1 SGDLS and CDR2 YYNGEE. DNA of the CDR3: TGTGCCAGCAGCGTATCGGGACAGGTTTCCGGAAACACCATATATTTT. It codes for CASSVSGQVSGNTIYF.

This chain joins TRBV5-6 and TRBJ2-7, with a possible D match to TRBD1 (6 bases). The ends were cut back, 2 bases at V and 2 bases at J, with 8 bases in the middle. The CDR3 is 13 residues long. The V gene's germline CDR1 is SGHDT and CDR2 YYEEEE. For the CDR3, the DNA is TGTGCCAGCAGCTTTGGACAGACCTACGAGCAGTACTTC. Its protein product is CASSFGQTYEQYF.

The chain joins TRBV7-6 to TRBJ2-2; 7 nucleotides match TRBD1. V lost 4 bases to trimming and J lost 4 bases; unmatched junction nucleotides: 12. CDR1 is SGHVS and CDR2 is FNYEAQ in the germline V gene. CDR3 length equals 17 residues. The CDR3, as DNA: TGTGCCAGCAGCTATTCCCCGACAGGGTCGGGCACCGGGGAGCTGTTTTTT. It translates to CASSYSPTGSGTGELFF.

V gene TRBV9 combines with J gene TRBJ2-7; 10 nucleotides agree with TRBD1. Germline V gene lookup returns CDR1 SGDLS and CDR2 YYNGEE. The CDR3 runs to 14 residues. With 3 bases clipped from V and 6 bases from J, the junction kept 6 bases outside the gene matches. The CDR3 is CASSAGTGVAEQYF. The CDR3 coding sequence is TGTGCCAGCAGCGCCGGGACAGGGGTGGCCGAGCAGTACTTC.

This clone was detected only a few times. The CDR3 is CASSLSWTPTRTDTQYF. The CDR3 DNA sequence: TGTGCCAGCAGCTTAAGCTGGACACCGACACGCACAGATACGCAGTATTTT. The chain has TRBV7-9 and TRBJ2-3; D perhaps matches TRBD1 (5 bases). The CDR3 runs to 17 residues. Germline V gene data show CDR1 as SEHNR and CDR2 as FQNEAQ (reference sequence). V gave up 2 bases and J gave up 1 base, with 16 bases separating them.

The J gene is TRBJ1-6, the V gene TRBV6-1; possibly TRBD1 for D (6 bases). CDR1 is MNHNS, CDR2 SASEGT, per germline. V was trimmed by 1 base and J by 6 bases, leaving 10 bases between them. This CDR3 comprises 15 residues. For the CDR3, the DNA is TGTGCCAGCAGTGAAGTTGGCAGGGGTAATTCACCCCTCCACTTT. Its protein product is CASSEVGRGNSPLHF.

This clone was detected only once. The chain carries TRBV28 and TRBJ1-2; D remains unclear. V gave up 7 bases and J gave up 8 bases, with 14 bases separating them. The CDR3 is 12 amino acids. The germline V gene encodes CDR1 MDHEN and CDR2 SYDVKM. CDR3 region: CASTSLGRGYTF. For the CDR3, the DNA is TGTGCCAGCACCTCTCTAGGGAGGGGCTACACCTTC.

This clone was seen a single time. The chain joins TRBV10-2 to TRBJ2-7, with D maybe TRBD1 (6 bases). The germline CDR1 and CDR2 sequences are WSHSY and SAAADI. The CDR3 consists of 15 residues. The V gene lost 0 bases and the J gene lost 3 bases, with 12 bases spanning the gap. DNA of the CDR3: TGCGCCAGCAGTGAGTCTGCAGGGGCGAACTACGAGCAGTACTTC. This gives the protein CASSESAGANYEQYF.

The chain recombines TRBV29-1 with TRBJ1-2, with TRBD1 as a possible D gene (6 bases). CDR1 and CDR2 from the germline V gene are SQVTM and ANQGSEA. The CDR3 is made up of 13 amino acids. The V end lost 8 bases, the J end lost 8 bases, and 21 bases lay between the germline ends. The CDR3: CSSIGGALEGYTF. The CDR3 DNA reads as TGCAGCTCAATCGGGGGGGCTCTAGAGGGCTACACCTTC.

The genes are TRBV28 and TRBJ2-3, with TRBD2 as a possible D gene (6 bases). V was clipped by 5 bases and J by 5 bases, with 11 bases between them. Germline V gene data show CDR1 as MDHEN and CDR2 as SYDVKM. CDR3 length equals 13 residues. CDR3: CASSPPGLDTQYF. In nucleotides, the CDR3 is TGTGCCAGCAGTCCGCCGGGACTAGATACGCAGTATTTT.

The V call is TRBV11-2, the J call TRBJ2-1; D may be TRBD1 or TRBD2 (6 bases each). Per germline, CDR1 SGHAT and CDR2 FQNNGV. The CDR3 is 15 residues long. The ends were cut back, 2 bases at V and 3 bases at J, with 11 bases in the middle. CDR3 DNA: TGTGCCAGCAGCTTAAACGGGGGCCTCTACAATGAGCAGTTCTTC. It codes for CASSLNGGLYNEQFF.

The chain carries TRBV4-1 and TRBJ1-2, with 9 positions matching TRBD1. The CDR3 contains 15 residues. Losses at the gene ends were 2 bases for V and 4 bases for J; bases not matched to a gene: 5. Germline V gives CDR1 MGHRA, CDR2 YSYEKL. The CDR3 bases are TGCGCCAGCAGCCAAACCGGGACAGGGCTCTATGGCTACACCTTC. The encoded protein is CASSQTGTGLYGYTF.

The chain couples TRBV7-2 to TRBJ2-1, with 9 bases that match TRBD1. CDR1 is SGHTA, CDR2 FQGNSA, per germline. This CDR3 has 15 residues. V lost 5 bases to trimming and J lost 5 bases; unmatched junction nucleotides: 7. The CDR3 here is CASSGRDRVHNEQFF. The CDR3 DNA follows: TGTGCCAGCAGCGGCCGGGACAGGGTCCACAATGAGCAGTTCTTC.

CDR3 amino acids: CSVGGVNTEAFF. The CDR3, as DNA: TGCAGCGTCGGCGGGGTGAACACTGAAGCTTTCTTT. This chain joins TRBV29-1 and TRBJ1-1; no firm D call. The CDR3 sequence is 12 residues long. The germline V and J ends were trimmed by 6 bases and 0 bases, with 8 bases remaining between them. Looked up from germline, CDR1 is SQVTM and CDR2 is ANQGSEA.